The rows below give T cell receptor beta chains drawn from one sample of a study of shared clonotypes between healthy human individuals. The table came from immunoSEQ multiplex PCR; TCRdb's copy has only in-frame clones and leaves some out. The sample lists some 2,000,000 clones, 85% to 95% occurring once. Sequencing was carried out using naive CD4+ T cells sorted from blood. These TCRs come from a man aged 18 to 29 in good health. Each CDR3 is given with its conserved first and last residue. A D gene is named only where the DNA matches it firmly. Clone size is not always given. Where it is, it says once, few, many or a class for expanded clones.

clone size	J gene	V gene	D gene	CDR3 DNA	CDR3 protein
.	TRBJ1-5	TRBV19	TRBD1	TGTGCCAGTAGTGGTGTGGGGGACAGCCTAGGGCCCCAGCATTTT	CASSGVGDSLGPQHF
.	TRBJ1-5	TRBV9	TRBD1	TGTGCCAGCAGCGGCGGGGGTTGGGACAGTCGGCAGCCCCAGCATTTT	CASSGGGWDSRQPQHF
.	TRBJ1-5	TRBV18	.	TGTGCCAGCTCACCGAACTATTTTAACCGGGACAACAATCAGCCCCAGCATTTT	CASSPNYFNRDNNQPQHF
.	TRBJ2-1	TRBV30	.	TGTGCCTGGAGTGTTACCCTGGTTGAGCAGTTCTTC	CAWSVTLVEQFF
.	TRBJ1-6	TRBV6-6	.	TGTGCCAGCAGTTACTCGGAGGGCAGCGCTTCACCCCTCCACTTT	CASSYSEGSASPLHF
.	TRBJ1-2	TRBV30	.	TGTGCCTGGAGTCTGGGCAGGGCTAACTATGGCTACACCTTC	CAWSLGRANYGYTF
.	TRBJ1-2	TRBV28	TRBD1	TGTGCCAGCAGCCATGGGGGACAGTCGGACTATGGCTACACCTTC	CASSHGGQSDYGYTF
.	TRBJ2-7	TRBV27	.	TGTGCCAGCAGTCCCTCGGTCGCTACCTCCTACGAGCAGTACTTC	CASSPSVATSYEQYF
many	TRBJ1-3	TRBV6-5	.	TGTGCCAGCAGCCCCGGGGAGGGATCAGGAAACACCATATATTTT	CASSPGEGSGNTIYF
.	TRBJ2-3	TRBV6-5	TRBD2	TGTGCCAGCAGTCCGGGACTACTCACAGATACGCAGTATTTT	CASSPGLLTDTQYF
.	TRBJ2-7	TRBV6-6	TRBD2	TGTGCCAGCAGCTCGGAGGCGGGGGGCTCCTACGAGCAGTACTTC	CASSSEAGGSYEQYF
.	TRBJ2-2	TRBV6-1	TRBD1	TGTGCCAGCGCCCGGACAGGCTTAAACACCGGGGAGCTGTTTTTT	CASARTGLNTGELFF
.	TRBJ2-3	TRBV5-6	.	TGTGCCAGCAGCAGGGGGGCAAGCGGGCCAGATACGCAGTATTTT	CASSRGASGPDTQYF
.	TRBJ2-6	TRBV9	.	TGTGCCAGCAGCCTCGTCCCCCACTCTGGGGCCAACGTCCTGACTTTC	CASSLVPHSGANVLTF
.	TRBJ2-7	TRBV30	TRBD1	TGTGCCTGGGGACAGGAGCCATACGAGCAGTACTTC	CAWGQEPYEQYF
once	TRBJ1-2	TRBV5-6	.	TGTGCCAGCAGAACCACAGCGATAAAAGGCTACACCTTC	CASRTTAIKGYTF
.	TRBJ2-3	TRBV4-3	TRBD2	TGCGCCAGCAGCCAAGATTTAGCGGGAGGGACAGATACGCAGTATTTT	CASSQDLAGGTDTQYF
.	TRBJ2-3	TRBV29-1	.	TGCAGCGTGTCCGGGGGCAGGGGTCAAGATACGCAGTATTTT	CSVSGGRGQDTQYF
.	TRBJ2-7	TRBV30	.	TGTGCCTGGAGTGTAAATACGGGGGCCTACGAGCAGTACTTC	CAWSVNTGAYEQYF
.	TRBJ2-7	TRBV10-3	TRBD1	TGTGCCATCCGGACAGGGGGCTCCGGCGAGCAGTACTTC	CAIRTGGSGEQYF
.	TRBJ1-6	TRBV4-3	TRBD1	TGCGCCAGCAGCCAAGAGACAGGGAGCTCCTATAATTCACCCCTCCACTTT	CASSQETGSSYNSPLHF
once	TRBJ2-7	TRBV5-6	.	TGTGCCAGCAGCTTTGGGACTGGAAGCTCCTACGAGCAGTACTTC	CASSFGTGSSYEQYF
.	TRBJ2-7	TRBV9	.	TGTGCCAGCAGCGTAGTCGACATTCCCTACGAGCAGTACTTC	CASSVVDIPYEQYF
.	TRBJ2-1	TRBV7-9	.	TGTGCCAGCAGCCCCCGGTCGTACTACAATGAGCAGTTCTTC	CASSPRSYYNEQFF
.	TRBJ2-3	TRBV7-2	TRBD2	TGTGCCAGCAGCCCAGACGGGACTAGCACCACTAGCACAGATACGCAGTATTTT	CASSPDGTSTTSTDTQYF
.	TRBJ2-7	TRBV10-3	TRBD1	TGTGCCATCAGCCGGACAGGGGAGGGCGAGCAGTACTTC	CAISRTGEGEQYF
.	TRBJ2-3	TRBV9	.	TGTGCCAGCAGCGTGGGCAGGGGAACAGATACGCAGTATTTT	CASSVGRGTDTQYF
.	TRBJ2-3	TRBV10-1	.	TGCGCCAGCAGTGAGTCGGTCCAGGGTAGAGAGTATTTT	CASSESVQGREYF
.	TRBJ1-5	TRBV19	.	TGTGCCAGTAGTATAGGAGGAAGTCTAAATCAGCCCCAGCATTTT	CASSIGGSLNQPQHF
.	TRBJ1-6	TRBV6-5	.	TGTGCCAGCAACGGGCACGGCTATTCACCCCTCCACTTT	CASNGHGYSPLHF
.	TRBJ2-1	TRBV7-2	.	TGTGCCAGCAGCTTAGGAAGGAGAAATGAGCAGTTCTTC	CASSLGRRNEQFF
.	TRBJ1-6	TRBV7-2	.	TGTGCCAGCAGCTTAGAGGGACGTCTGGGATCACCCCTCCACTTT	CASSLEGRLGSPLHF
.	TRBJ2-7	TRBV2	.	TGTGCCAGCAGATCAGGGTCCGGGGCATACTACGAGCAGTACTTC	CASRSGSGAYYEQYF
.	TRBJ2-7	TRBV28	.	TGTGCCAGCAGCCCAACCGGGAAGACCTCCTACGAGCAGTACTTC	CASSPTGKTSYEQYF
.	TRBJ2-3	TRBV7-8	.	TGTGCCAGCAGCCCCGGGACCACGGTGGTAGATACGCAGTATTTT	CASSPGTTVVDTQYF
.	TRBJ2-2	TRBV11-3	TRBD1	TGTGCCAGCAGCTCTGTCGGGACAGGTTCCGGGGAGCTGTTTTTT	CASSSVGTGSGELFF
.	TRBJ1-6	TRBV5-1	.	TGCGCCAGCAGCTTGGTCCTGACGCGCGTCGGTGGTTCACCCCTCCATTTT	CASSLVLTRVGGSPLHF
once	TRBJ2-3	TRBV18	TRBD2	TGTGCCAGCTCAAATCTAGCGGGGAGCACAGATACGCAGTATTTT	CASSNLAGSTDTQYF
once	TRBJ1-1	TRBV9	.	TGTGCCAGCAGCCCTACGTTTCAGCAAGCTTTCTTT	CASSPTFQQAFF
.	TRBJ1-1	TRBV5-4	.	TGTGCCAGCAGCTTGGTTCCAACAGCAATGAACACTGAAGCTTTCTTT	CASSLVPTAMNTEAFF
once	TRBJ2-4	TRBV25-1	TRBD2	TGTGCCAGCAGTCTAAGCGGGAAGAGCCCTAAAAACATTCAGTACTTC	CASSLSGKSPKNIQYF
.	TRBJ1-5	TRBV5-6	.	TGTGCCAGCAGCTTGGGGAGAGTAGGCAATCAGCCCCAGCATTTT	CASSLGRVGNQPQHF